These 3 T cell receptor beta chains originate from one sample sequenced in a study of human T cells and chemical hapten exposure. Time point: patch test 2, 6 weeks after DPC sensitization. As to treatment: therapeutic diphenylcyclopropenone sensitization with weekly scalp DPC. TCRdb reanalysed the RACE reads using MiXCR and keeps one entry per CDR3 protein. Of some 100,000 distinct CDR3 sequences detected, over 7.5% appear once; the ten largest clones hold 2% to 2.5%. The sample was whole blood, taken in connection with sensitization to the hapten diphenylcyclopropenone (DPC). These receptors originate from a middle-aged woman with alopecia areata. Some clones in this sample may be carry-over from other donors' samples.

The rearrangement joins TRBV7-3 to TRBJ1-1, with D tentatively TRBD1 (6 bases). Germline CDR1 SGHTA, CDR2 FQGTGA. Trimming stripped 2 bases from V and 0 bases from J, with 13 bases between. The CDR3 has 16 amino acids. CDR3 DNA sequence: TGTGCCAGCAGCTTAGGCAACAGGGTTCTGAACACTGAAGCTTTCTTT. Amino acids: CASSLGNRVLNTEAFF.

For this clonotype: One base away lies a much larger clone, so this may be a sequencing read error. V and J are TRBV7-6 and TRBJ2-1; D is perhaps TRBD2 (6 bases). Trimming took off 5 bases at V and 10 bases at J, with 21 bases between the two ends. In germline, CDR1 is SGHVS, CDR2 FNYEAQ. The CDR3 sequence is 15 residues long. As DNA, the CDR3 is TGTGCCAGCAGCCCCCCGACTAGAGGGAGTGGGGAGCAGTTCTTC. It encodes CASSPPTRGSGEQFF.

The chain carries TRBV29-1 and TRBJ1-2; 9 bases are shared with TRBD1. Germline assignment: CDR1 SQVTM and CDR2 ANQGSEA. The J segment lost 9 bases and the V segment lost 6 bases, leaving 5 bases of the junction unmatched. The CDR3 extends over 11 amino acids. In DNA, the CDR3 is TGCAGCGTAGTTGGACAGGGGAGCTACACCTTC. The encoded protein is CSVVGQGSYTF.